One sample yielded the 17 T cell receptor beta chains listed below, sequenced in a study of CD8 T cells in ankylosing spondylitis. A single record per CDR3 protein comes from TCRdb applying MiXCR to the 5' RACE reads. This table has 240,000 or so distinct CDR3 sequences, about 11% appearing once. The sequenced sample was blood, either unsorted or a sorted T cell fraction (not recorded which). These TCRs come from a male donor with ankylosing spondylitis or in good health (not recorded which).

This clonotype was observed a handful of times. V is TRBV10-3 and J is TRBJ2-3; possible D gene TRBD2, 6 bases. This CDR3 has 14 amino acids. From germline, CDR1 is ENHRY and CDR2 SYGVKD. V lost 5 bases, J lost 1 base, and 10 bases lay in between. The CDR3: CAISRGSGTDTQYF. CDR3 bases: TGTGCCATCAGTCGGGGGTCGGGCACAGATACGCAGTATTTT.

The chain is built from TRBV5-4 and TRBJ2-3; unclear D gene. From germline, CDR1 is SGHNT and CDR2 YYREEE (reference sequence). CDR3 length equals 14 residues. V lost 0 bases and J lost 2, with 7 bases in between. In DNA form, the CDR3 reads TGTGCCAGCAGCTTGGTGCCTGACACAGATACGCAGTATTTT. Its protein product is CASSLVPDTDTQYF.

This clonotype was counted only a few times. This chain connects TRBV5-6 to TRBJ2-5; 10 bases match TRBD2. Germline V gene data show CDR1 as SGHDT and CDR2 as YYEEEE. This CDR3 comprises 14 residues. V shed 4 bases and J 5 bases; nucleotides not matched to a gene: 5. CDR3: CASSAGLAKETQYF. CDR3 coding DNA: TGTGCCAGCAGCGCGGGACTAGCGAAGGAGACCCAGTACTTC.

The table lists this clonotype with many counts. This rearrangement joins TRBV5-1 to TRBJ1-1, with D perhaps TRBD1 (6 bases). There are 15 residues in the CDR3. Trimming removed 3 bases at V and 3 bases at J, with 15 bases between. Germline CDR1 SGHRS, CDR2 YFSETQ. In DNA, the CDR3 is TGCGCCAGCAGCTCCCTGGACAGTATAGACACTGAAGCTTTCTTT. Amino acids: CASSSLDSIDTEAFF.

This clonotype occurred a few times. This chain connects TRBV7-9 to TRBJ2-1, with TRBD1 as a possible D gene (6 bases). Germline lookup yields CDR1 SEHNR and CDR2 FQNEAQ (reference sequence). V was pared by 5 bases and J by 8 bases, with 19 bases between. The CDR3 loop spans 15 amino acids. The CDR3 nucleotides read TGTGCCAGCAGCCCGACACAGGGTAGGTTTGATGAGCAGTTCTTC. It encodes CASSPTQGRFDEQFF.

This clonotype has at least ten counts. This chain connects TRBV5-1 to TRBJ2-1, with D unresolved. Germline loops: CDR1 SGHRS, CDR2 YFSETQ. The germline V and J ends were trimmed by 3 bases and 8 bases, with 12 bases remaining between them. The CDR3 covers 13 residues. CDR3 protein: CASSSTPADEQFF. The CDR3 DNA sequence: TGCGCCAGCAGCTCCACCCCCGCGGATGAGCAGTTCTTC.

This clonotype was detected only a few times. V usage is TRBV15 and J usage is TRBJ2-5, with 7 bases lining up with TRBD2. The germline CDR1 and CDR2 sequences are LNHNV and YYDKDF (reference sequence). The CDR3 is 15 amino acids. Trimming removed 0 bases from V and 5 bases from J; junction bases left unmatched: 6. CDR3 sequence (DNA): TGTGCCACCAGCAGAGATGGGCTAGCGGAGGAGACCCAGTACTTC. Translation gives CATSRDGLAEETQYF.

This clonotype was detected many times. The chain recombines TRBV25-1 with TRBJ2-2; D is unresolved. Germline CDR1 and CDR2: MGHDK and SYGVNS. V was trimmed by 3 bases and J by 1 base, leaving 6 bases between them. The CDR3 totals 14 residues. The CDR3 nucleotides are TGTGCCAGCAGTGACCATCTGAACACCGGGGAGCTGTTTTTT. As protein: CASSDHLNTGELFF.

This clonotype was detected many times. J is TRBJ2-7 and V is TRBV29-1; tentative D call: TRBD1 (6 bases). The CDR3 sequence is 11 residues long. V lost 7 bases to trimming and J lost 6 bases, with 13 bases between them. CDR1 is SQVTM and CDR2 is ANQGSEA in the germline V gene. The CDR3 DNA reads TGCAGCGCAGGAGACAGGAGCGAGCAGTACTTC. It encodes CSAGDRSEQYF.

This clonotype was observed many times. The V call is TRBV5-1, the J call TRBJ2-3, with TRBD2 identical over 8 bases. Germline CDR1 SGHRS, CDR2 YFSETQ. The CDR3 extends over 16 amino acids. With V trimmed by 0 bases and J by 4 bases, 7 bases remained unmatched. The CDR3 DNA follows: TGCGCCAGCAGCTTGGAGGGTAGCGGGGATGCAGATACGCAGTATTTT. The encoded protein is CASSLEGSGDADTQYF.

The CDR3, as DNA: TGCAGTGCTAGAGATCTTAGCGGGAGAATCTACAATGAGCAGTTCTTC. Amino acid sequence: CSARDLSGRIYNEQFF. The chain carries TRBV20-1 and TRBJ2-1; 9 nucleotides match TRBD2. This CDR3 is 16 amino acids long. Per germline, CDR1 DFQATT and CDR2 SNEGSKA (reference sequence). J gave up 3 bases and V 0 bases, and 6 bases lay outside the gene matches.

This clonotype was detected many times. The V gene is TRBV5-1, the J gene TRBJ2-1; D remains unclear. Trimming removed 0 bases at V and 3 bases at J, with 7 bases between. The CDR3 runs to 14 residues. Looked up from germline, CDR1 is SGHRS and CDR2 is YFSETQ. CDR3 region: CASSLDRNYNEQFF. In DNA form, the CDR3 reads TGCGCCAGCAGCTTGGATCGCAACTACAATGAGCAGTTCTTC. The variable domain in full, completed from reference TRBV5-1 and TRBJ2-1, reads KAGVTQTPRYLIKTRGQQVTLSCSPISGHRSVSWYQQTPGQGLQFLFEYFSETQRNKGNFPGRFSGRQFSNSRSEMNVSTLELGDSALYLCASSLDRNYNEQFFGPGTRLTVL.

The chain joins TRBV3-1 to TRBJ1-3; D uncertain. V dropped 11 bases and J dropped 3 bases, with 20 bases sitting between them. The CDR3 runs to 15 residues. Per the germline V gene, CDR1 is LGHDT and CDR2 is YNNKEL (reference sequence). CDR3 residues: CASCQDKGFGNTIYF. The CDR3 DNA reads TGTGCCTCCTGCCAAGACAAAGGGTTTGGAAACACCATATATTTT.

In its sample, this clonotype was seen many times. The chain is built from TRBV4-2 and TRBJ2-7; a possible D gene is TRBD1 (6 bases). V was trimmed by 2 bases and J by 4 bases, leaving 15 bases between them. The CDR3 is 15 residues long. Germline V gives CDR1 LGHNA, CDR2 YNFKEQ. CDR3 residues: CASSQTLDRDYEQYF. As DNA, the CDR3 is TGTGCCAGCAGCCAAACCCTGGACAGAGATTACGAGCAGTACTTC.

There are many counts of this clonotype. This chain joins TRBV2 and TRBJ2-1; 8 bases are shared with TRBD2. Per the germline V gene, CDR1 is SNHLY and CDR2 is FYNNEI. The CDR3 spans 14 residues. V dropped 5 bases and J dropped 9; count of bases not matched to a gene: 9. CDR3 DNA sequence: TGTGCCAGCAGTCTACGGACTAGCCGGGGTGAGCAGTTCTTC. This translates into CASSLRTSRGEQFF. Full variable domain (rest looked up from reference TRBV2 and TRBJ2-1): EPEVTQTPSHQVTQMGQEVILRCVPISNHLYFYWYRQILGQKVEFLVSFYNNEISEKSEIFDDQFSVERPDGSNFTLKIRSTKLEDSAMYFCASSLRTSRGEQFFGPGTRLTVL.

This clonotype occurred many times. The chain employs TRBV20-1 and TRBJ1-1; D may be TRBD1 (5 bases). The CDR3 has 14 amino acids. V was cut by 5 bases and J by 5 bases, with 18 bases left in between. Germline V gene lookup returns CDR1 DFQATT and CDR2 SNEGSKA (reference sequence). The DNA of the CDR3 is TGCAGTGCTCGCTCCCAGGGCAGATGGACTGAAGCTTTCTTT. This translates into CSARSQGRWTEAFF.

This clonotype was observed at least ten times. The CDR3 nucleotides are TGCAGTGCTAGAGATAGCGGGAGCTTCTATGAGCAGTTCTTC. It specifies CSARDSGSFYEQFF. The J gene is TRBJ2-1, the V gene TRBV20-1, with 9 positions matching TRBD2. Germline V gene lookup returns CDR1 DFQATT and CDR2 SNEGSKA (reference sequence). V lost 0 bases, J lost 8 bases, and 5 bases stayed unmatched. The CDR3 has 14 residues.